The sequence of this TCR beta chain was determined in a study of cytomegalovirus exposure and HLA in healthy donors. The donors were in the roughly 130-subject validation cohort, distinct from the roughly 670-subject first cohort. The data were produced by immunoSEQ multiplex PCR, yet TCRdb's version contains in-frame clones alone and is incomplete. Of some 120,000 clones detected, about nine tenths appear once; the ten largest clones hold approximately 2%. The study's findings and limits: The study flagged around 160 TCR beta chains as cytomegalovirus-associated. TCR sequences were mostly rare, though some public TCRs occurred in many donors. Three chains linked to CMV were shown in vitro to be specific for CMV antigens.

About this clone itself: Its antigen is undetermined.

The junction had 9 bases not matched to a gene; V was cut back by 8 bases and J by 6 bases. The CDR3 is made up of 12 amino acids. Germline lookup yields CDR1 SQVTM and CDR2 ANQGSEA. The sequence came from a young woman in good health and CMV-seronegative. The J gene is TRBJ2-7, the V gene TRBV29-1, with TRBD2 matching 8 bases. Sequencing input: PBMCs. The CDR3 DNA sequence: TGCAGCTCGGGGGGGGGTAACAGCGAGCAGTACTTC. It is translated as CSSGGGNSEQYF.